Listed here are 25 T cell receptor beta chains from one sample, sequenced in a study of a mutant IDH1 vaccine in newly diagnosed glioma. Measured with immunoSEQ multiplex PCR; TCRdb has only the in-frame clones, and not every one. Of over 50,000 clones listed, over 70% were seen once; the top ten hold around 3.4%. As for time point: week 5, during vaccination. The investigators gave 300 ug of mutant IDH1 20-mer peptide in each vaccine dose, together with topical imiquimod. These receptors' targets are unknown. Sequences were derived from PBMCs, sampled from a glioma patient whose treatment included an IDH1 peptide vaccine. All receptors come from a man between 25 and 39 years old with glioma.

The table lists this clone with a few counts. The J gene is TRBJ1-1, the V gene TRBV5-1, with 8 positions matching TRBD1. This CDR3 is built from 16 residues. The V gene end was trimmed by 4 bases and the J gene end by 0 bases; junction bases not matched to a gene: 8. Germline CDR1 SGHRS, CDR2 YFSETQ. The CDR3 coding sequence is TGCGCCAGCAGCCCGGGACAGGTATCCCTGAACACTGAAGCTTTCTTT. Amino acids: CASSPGQVSLNTEAFF.

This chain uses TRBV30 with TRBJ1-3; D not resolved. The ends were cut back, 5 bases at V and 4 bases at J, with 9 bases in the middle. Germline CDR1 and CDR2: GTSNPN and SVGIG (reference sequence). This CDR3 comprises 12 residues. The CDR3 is CAWARLGNTIYF. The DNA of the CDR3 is TGTGCCTGGGCACGCTTAGGAAACACCATATATTTT.

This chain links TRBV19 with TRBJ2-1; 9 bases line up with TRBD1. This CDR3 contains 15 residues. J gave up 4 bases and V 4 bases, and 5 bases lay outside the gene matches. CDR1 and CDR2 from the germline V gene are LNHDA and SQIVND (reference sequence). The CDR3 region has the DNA TGTGCCAGTAGTACACAGGGGGCGAATTACAATGAGCAGTTCTTC. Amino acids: CASSTQGANYNEQFF.

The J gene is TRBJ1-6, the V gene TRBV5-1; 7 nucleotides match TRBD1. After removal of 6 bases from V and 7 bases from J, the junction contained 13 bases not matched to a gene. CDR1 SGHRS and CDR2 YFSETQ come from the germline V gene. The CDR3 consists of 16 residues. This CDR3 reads CASKPGQRNWNSPLHF. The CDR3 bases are TGCGCCAGCAAACCGGGACAGAGGAATTGGAATTCACCCCTCCACTTT.

CDR3 loop: CASSHPAGGSTDTQYF. The CDR3 nucleotides read TGTGCCAGCAGCCACCCAGCGGGGGGGAGCACAGATACGCAGTATTTT. The chain recombines TRBV5-4 with TRBJ2-3; 10 nucleotides match TRBD2. V shed 4 bases and J 0 bases; nucleotides not matched to a gene: 5. The CDR3 contains 16 residues. CDR1 and CDR2 (germline): SGHNT, YYREEE (reference sequence).

Here the CDR3 reads CASSPPGLSPPSNQPQHF. DNA for the CDR3: TGTGCCAGCTCTCCTCCGGGACTAAGTCCCCCTAGCAATCAGCCCCAGCATTTT. V and J are TRBV18 and TRBJ1-5; possibly TRBD1 for D (5 bases). Looked up from germline, CDR1 is KGHSH and CDR2 is LQKENI. CDR3 length: 18 amino acids. The germline V and J ends were trimmed by 6 bases and 0 bases, with 21 bases remaining between them.

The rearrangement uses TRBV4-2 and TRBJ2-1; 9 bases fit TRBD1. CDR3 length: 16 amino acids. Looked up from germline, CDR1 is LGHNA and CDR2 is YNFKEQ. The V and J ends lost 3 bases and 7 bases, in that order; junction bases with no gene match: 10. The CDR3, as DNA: TGTGCCAGCAGCCAGAATTCCGGGACAGGGTATAATGAGCAGTTCTTC. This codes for CASSQNSGTGYNEQFF.

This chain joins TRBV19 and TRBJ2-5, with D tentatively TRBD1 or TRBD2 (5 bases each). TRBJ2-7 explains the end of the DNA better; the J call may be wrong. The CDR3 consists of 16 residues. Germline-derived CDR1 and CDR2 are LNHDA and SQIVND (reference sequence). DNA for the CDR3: TGTGCCAGTAGTCCCCGGGACGGCGTCCCCCTCTACGAGCAGTACTTC. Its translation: CASSPRDGVPLYEQYF.

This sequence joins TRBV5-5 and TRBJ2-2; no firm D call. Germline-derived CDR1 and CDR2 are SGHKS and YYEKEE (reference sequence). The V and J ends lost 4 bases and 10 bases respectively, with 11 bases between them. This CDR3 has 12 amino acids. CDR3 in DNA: TGTGCCAGCAGCGTCGAACCGGAGGAGCTGTTTTTT. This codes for CASSVEPEELFF.

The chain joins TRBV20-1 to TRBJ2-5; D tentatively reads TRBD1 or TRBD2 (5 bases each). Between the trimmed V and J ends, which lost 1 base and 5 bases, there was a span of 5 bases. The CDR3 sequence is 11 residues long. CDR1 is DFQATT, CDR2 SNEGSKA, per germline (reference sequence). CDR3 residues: CSARGGETQYF. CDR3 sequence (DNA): TGCAGTGCTAGAGGGGGGGAGACCCAGTACTTC.

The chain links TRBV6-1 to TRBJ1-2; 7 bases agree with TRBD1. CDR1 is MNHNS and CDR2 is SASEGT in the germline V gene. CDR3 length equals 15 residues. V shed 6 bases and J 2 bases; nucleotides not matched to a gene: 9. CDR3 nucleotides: TGTGCCAGCAGGGGGGATCGGACAGGCAACTATGGCTACACCTTC. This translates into CASRGDRTGNYGYTF.

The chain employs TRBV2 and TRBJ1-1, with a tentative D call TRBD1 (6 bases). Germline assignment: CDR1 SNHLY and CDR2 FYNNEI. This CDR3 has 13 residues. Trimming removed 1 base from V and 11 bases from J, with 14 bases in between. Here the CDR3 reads CASSEEGVTGAFF. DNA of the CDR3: TGTGCCAGCAGTGAAGAGGGGGTTACTGGGGCTTTCTTT.

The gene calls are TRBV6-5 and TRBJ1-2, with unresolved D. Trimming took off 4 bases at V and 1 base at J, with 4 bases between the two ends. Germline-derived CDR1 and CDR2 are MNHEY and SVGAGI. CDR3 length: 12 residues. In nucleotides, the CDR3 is TGTGCCAGCAGTTTCGGTAACTATGGCTACACCTTC. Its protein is CASSFGNYGYTF.

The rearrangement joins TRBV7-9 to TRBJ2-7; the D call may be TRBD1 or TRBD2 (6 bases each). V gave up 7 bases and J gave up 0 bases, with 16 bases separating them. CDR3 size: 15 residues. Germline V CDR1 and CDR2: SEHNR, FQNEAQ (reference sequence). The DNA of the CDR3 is TGTGCCAGCACTCGGGGGCAGGGGTACTCCTACGAGCAGTACTTC. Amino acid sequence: CASTRGQGYSYEQYF.

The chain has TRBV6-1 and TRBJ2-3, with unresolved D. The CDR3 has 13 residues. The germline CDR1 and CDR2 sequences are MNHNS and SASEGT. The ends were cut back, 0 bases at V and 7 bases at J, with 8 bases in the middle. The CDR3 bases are TGTGCCAGCAGTGAAGCGGAAGTGAATACGCAGTATTTT. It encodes CASSEAEVNTQYF.

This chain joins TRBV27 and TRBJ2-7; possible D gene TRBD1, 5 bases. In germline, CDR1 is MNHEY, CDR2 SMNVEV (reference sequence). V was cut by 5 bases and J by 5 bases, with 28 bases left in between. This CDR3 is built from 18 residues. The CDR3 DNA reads TGTGCCAGCAGTCAAAACCCGCTCGGACGCACCAGGGCGGACGAGCAGTACTTC. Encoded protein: CASSQNPLGRTRADEQYF.

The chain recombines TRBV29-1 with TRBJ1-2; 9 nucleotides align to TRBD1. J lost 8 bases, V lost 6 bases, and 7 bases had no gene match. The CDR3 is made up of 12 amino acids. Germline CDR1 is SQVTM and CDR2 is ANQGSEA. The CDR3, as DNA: TGCAGCGTCGACAGGGGGAACGGGGGCTACACCTTC. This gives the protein CSVDRGNGGYTF.

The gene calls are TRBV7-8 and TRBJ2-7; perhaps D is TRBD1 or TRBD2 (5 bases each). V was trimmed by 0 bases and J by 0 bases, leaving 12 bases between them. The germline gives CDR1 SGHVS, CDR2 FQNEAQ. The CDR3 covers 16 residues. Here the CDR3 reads CASSLAPGASSYEQYF. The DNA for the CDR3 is TGTGCCAGCAGCTTAGCGCCCGGGGCAAGCTCCTACGAGCAGTACTTC. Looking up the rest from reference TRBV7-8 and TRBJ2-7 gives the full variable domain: GAGVSQSPRYKVAKRGQDVALRCDPISGHVSLFWYQQALGQGPEFLTYFQNEAQLDKSGLPSDRFFAERPEGSVSTLKIQRTQQEDSAVYLCASSLAPGASSYEQYFGPGTRLTVT.

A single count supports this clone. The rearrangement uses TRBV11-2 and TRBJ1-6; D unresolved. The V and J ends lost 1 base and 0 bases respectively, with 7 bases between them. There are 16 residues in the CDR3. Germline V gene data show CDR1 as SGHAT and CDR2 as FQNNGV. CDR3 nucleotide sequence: TGTGCCAGCAGCTTAGCTGCTTACTCCTATAATTCACCCCTCCACTTT. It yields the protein CASSLAAYSYNSPLHF.

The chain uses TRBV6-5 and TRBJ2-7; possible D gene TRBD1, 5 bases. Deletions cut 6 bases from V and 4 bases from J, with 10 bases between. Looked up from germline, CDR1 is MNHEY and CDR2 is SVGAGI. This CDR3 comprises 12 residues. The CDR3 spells CASSSGSYEQYF. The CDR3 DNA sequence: TGTGCCAGCAGCTCAGGGTCTTACGAGCAGTACTTC.

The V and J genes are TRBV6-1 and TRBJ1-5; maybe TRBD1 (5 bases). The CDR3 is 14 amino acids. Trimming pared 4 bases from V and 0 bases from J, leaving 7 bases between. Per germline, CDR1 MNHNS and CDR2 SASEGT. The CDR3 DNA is TGTGCCAGCAGTGCCACAGGTAGCAATCAGCCCCAGCATTTT. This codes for CASSATGSNQPQHF.

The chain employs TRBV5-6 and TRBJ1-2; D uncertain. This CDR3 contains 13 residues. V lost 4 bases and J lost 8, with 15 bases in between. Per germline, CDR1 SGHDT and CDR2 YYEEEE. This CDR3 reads CASSPFGDRGYTF. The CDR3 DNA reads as TGTGCCAGCAGCCCGTTTGGGGATCGAGGCTACACCTTC.

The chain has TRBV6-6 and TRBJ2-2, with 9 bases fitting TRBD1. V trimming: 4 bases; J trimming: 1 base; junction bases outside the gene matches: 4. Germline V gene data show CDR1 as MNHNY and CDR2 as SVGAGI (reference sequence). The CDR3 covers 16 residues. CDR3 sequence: CASSSDRGVNTGELFF. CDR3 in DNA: TGTGCCAGCAGTTCGGACAGGGGCGTGAACACCGGGGAGCTGTTTTTT.

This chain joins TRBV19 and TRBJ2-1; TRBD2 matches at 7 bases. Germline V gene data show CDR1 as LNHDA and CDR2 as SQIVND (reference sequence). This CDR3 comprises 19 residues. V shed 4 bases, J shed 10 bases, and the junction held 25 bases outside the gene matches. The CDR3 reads CASSTQLSLGGSGSVEQFF. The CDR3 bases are TGTGCCAGTAGTACCCAACTTAGTTTGGGAGGGTCAGGGTCCGTGGAGCAGTTCTTC. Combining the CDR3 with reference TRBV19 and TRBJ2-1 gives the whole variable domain DGGITQSPKYLFRKEGQNVTLSCEQNLNHDAMYWYRQDPGQGLRLIYYSQIVNDFQKGDIAEGYSVSREKKESFPLTVTSAQKNPTAFYLCASSTQLSLGGSGSVEQFFGPGTRLTVL.

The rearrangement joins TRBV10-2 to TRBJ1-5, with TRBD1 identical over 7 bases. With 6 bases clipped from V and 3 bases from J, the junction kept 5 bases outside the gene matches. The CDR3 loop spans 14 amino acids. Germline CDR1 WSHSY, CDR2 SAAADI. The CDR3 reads CASSLTGINQPQHF. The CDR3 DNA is TGCGCCAGCAGCTTGACAGGGATCAATCAGCCCCAGCATTTT.